This record looks at one T cell receptor beta chain sequence and its context. Data came from immunoSEQ multiplex PCR; TCRdb stores just in-frame clones and leaves some out. The sample gives fewer than 2.5 million clones, roughly 93% of which show up once; approximately 0.36% is in the top ten. The length of the CDR3 is 16 residues. In germline, CDR1 is LNHNV, CDR2 YYDKDF (reference sequence). Deletions cut 3 bases from V and 0 bases from J, with 13 bases between. The data derive from a study of shared clonotypes between healthy human individuals. What was sequenced was naive CD4+ T cells from PBMCs. Subset here: CD45RA+ positively selected. This sequence joins TRBV15 and TRBJ2-3; D not certain. This sequence originates from a man aged 18-30 years in good health. Some clones in this sample may be carry-over from other donors' samples. CDR3 sequence (DNA): TGTGCCACCAGCAGGGGAAATACACCTAGCACAGATACGCAGTATTTT. It encodes CATSRGNTPSTDTQYF.